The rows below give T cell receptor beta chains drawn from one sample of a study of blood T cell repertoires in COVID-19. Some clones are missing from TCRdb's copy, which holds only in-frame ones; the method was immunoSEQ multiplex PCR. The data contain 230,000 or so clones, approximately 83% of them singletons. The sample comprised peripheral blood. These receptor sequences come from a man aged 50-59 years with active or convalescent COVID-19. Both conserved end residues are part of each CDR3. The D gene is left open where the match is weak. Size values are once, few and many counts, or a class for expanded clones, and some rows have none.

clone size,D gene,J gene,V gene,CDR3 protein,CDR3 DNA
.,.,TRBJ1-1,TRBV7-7,CASSLQQNTEAFF,TGTGCCAGCAGCCTTCAACAGAACACTGAAGCTTTCTTT
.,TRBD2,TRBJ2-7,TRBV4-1,CASSRSRGDSYEQYF,TGCGCCAGCAGCCGTTCCCGGGGGGACTCCTACGAGCAGTACTTC
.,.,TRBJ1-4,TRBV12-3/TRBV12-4,CASSLTGEGKLFF,TGTGCCAGCAGTTTAACCGGGGAGGGAAAACTGTTTTTT
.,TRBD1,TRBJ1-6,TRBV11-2,CASTPVQGMRDSPLHF,TGTGCCAGCACCCCCGTACAGGGGATGAGGGATTCACCCCTCCACTTT
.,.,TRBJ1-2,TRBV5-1,CASSLGVRRSYGYTF,TGCGCCAGCAGCTTGGGAGTAAGGAGATCTTATGGCTACACCTTC
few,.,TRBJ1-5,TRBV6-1,CASSGKDRSRGEPQHF,TGTGCCAGCAGTGGTAAAGACAGGTCTCGGGGTGAGCCCCAGCATTTT
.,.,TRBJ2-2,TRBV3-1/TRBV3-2,CASRSSVTANTGELFF,TGTGCCAGCAGGTCGTCGGTTACAGCGAACACCGGGGAGCTGTTTTTT
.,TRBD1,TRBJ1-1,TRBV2,CASTWTGLFANTEAFF,TGTGCCAGCACATGGACAGGGTTGTTCGCGAACACTGAAGCTTTCTTT
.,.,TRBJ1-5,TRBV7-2,CASSLALGGNQPQHF,TGTGCCAGCAGCTTAGCGCTGGGGGGGAATCAGCCCCAGCATTTT
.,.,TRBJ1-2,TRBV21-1,CASSKDAQGAYGYTF,TGTGCCAGCAGCAAAGACGCGCAGGGGGCGTATGGCTACACCTTC
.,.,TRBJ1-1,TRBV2,CASTEGWAEAFF,TGTGCCAGCACTGAGGGCTGGGCGGAAGCTTTCTTT
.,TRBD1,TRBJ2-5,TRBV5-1,CASRGIATGETQYF,TGCGCCAGCAGGGGGATAGCGACAGGGGAGACCCAGTACTTC
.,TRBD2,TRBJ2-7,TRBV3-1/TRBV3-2,CASSQDLAALSYEQYF,TGTGCCAGCAGCCAAGATCTAGCGGCGCTCTCCTACGAGCAGTACTTC
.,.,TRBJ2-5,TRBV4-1,CASSQEVNLQETQYF,TGCGCCAGCAGCCAAGAGGTCAACCTACAAGAGACCCAGTACTTC
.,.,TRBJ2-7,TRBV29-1,CSVEEGLEIYEQYF,TGCAGCGTTGAAGAGGGACTGGAGATCTACGAGCAGTACTTC
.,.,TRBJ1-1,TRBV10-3,CAIRQALTEAFF,TGTGCCATCAGACAGGCTCTCACTGAAGCTTTCTTT